The sequence of this T cell receptor beta chain was determined in a study of breast tumors, draining lymph nodes, adjacent tissues. Notes on the study in general: The data were judged consistent with most tumor T cells coming from lymph node and expanding in tumor. That most tumor T cells come from lymph nodes remained unproven. Tumor repertoires ranked between lymph nodes and nontumor tissue in diversity, with V and J gene preferences. Luminal-like breast cancer showed significantly higher tumor–nontumor repertoire similarity than basal-like.

The CDR3 has 15 amino acids. Germline values: CDR1 ENHRY, CDR2 SYGVKD. J lost 5 bases, V lost 9 bases, and 10 bases had no gene match. Axillary draining lymph nodes of breast cancer patients supplied the node samples. One entry per CDR3 protein results from TCRdb running MiXCR on the multiplex PCR reads. The sample shows about 180,000 distinct CDR3 sequences, roughly a third of them seen only once. In regard to this clonotype: The antigen remains undetermined.

Input material: axillary lymph node tissue. The TCR sequence derives from a female donor with breast cancer. Some clones in this sample may be carry-over from other donors' samples. This rearrangement joins TRBV10-3 to TRBJ2-5; TRBD1 matches 12 bases. The chain's CDR3 is CAISSRDRGQETQYF. CDR3 nucleotide sequence: TGTGCCATATCGTCCCGGGACAGGGGGCAGGAGACCCAGTACTTC.